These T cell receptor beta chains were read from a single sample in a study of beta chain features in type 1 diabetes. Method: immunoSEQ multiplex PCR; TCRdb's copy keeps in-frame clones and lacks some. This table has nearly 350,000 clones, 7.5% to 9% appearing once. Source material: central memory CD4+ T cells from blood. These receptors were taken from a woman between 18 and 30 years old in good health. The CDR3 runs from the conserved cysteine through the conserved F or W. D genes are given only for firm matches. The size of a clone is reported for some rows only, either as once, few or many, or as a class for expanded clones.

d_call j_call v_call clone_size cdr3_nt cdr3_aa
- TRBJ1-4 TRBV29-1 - TGCAGCGTTGCAAGCAGTACTAATGAAAAACTGTTTTTT CSVASSTNEKLFF
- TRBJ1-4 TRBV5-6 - TGTGCCAGCAGTAAAAGCACCGAGAACCTTAATGAAAAACTGTTTTTT CASSKSTENLNEKLFF
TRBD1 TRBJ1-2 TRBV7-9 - TGTGCCAGCAGAGATATGGGACAGGGCAAGGCTAACGACTATGGCTACACCTTC CASRDMGQGKANDYGYTF
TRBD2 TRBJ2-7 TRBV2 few TGTGCCAGCAACACGGGAGGGCCCTACGAGCAGTACTTC CASNTGGPYEQYF
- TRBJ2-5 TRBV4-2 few TGTGCCAGCAGCCAAGAATTTGAGTCGCAGACCCAGTACTTC CASSQEFESQTQYF
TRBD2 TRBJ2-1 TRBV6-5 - TGTGCCAGCAGTTTAGCCGGGACTAGCGGGTCCTATGAGCAGTTCTTC CASSLAGTSGSYEQFF
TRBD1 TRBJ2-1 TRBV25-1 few TGTGCCAGCAGTCAAGACAGGGTGGAGACAAATGAGCAGTTCTTC CASSQDRVETNEQFF
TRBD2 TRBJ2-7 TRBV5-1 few TGCGCCAGCAGCTTGGGAATCGGGAGGCCCTACGAGCAGTACTTC CASSLGIGRPYEQYF
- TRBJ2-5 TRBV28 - TGTGCCAGCAGTCCAACTATGGTAGCGGCCTCTCAAGAGACCCAGTACTTC CASSPTMVAASQETQYF
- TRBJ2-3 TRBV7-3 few TGTGCCAGCAAACGGGACACCAACACAGATACGCAGTATTTT CASKRDTNTDTQYF
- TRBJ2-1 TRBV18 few TGTGCCAGCTCACCGAGTAACAATGAGCAGTTCTTC CASSPSNNEQFF
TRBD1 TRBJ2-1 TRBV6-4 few TGTGCCAGCAGTGACTGGGACAGGGGGCCTGAGCAGTTCTTC CASSDWDRGPEQFF
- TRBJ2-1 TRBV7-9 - TGTGCCAGCCGGAAGTCGGGTCCAAAGACGCACAATGAGCAGTTCTTC CASRKSGPKTHNEQFF
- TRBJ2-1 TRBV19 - TGTGCCAGTAGTATAGATCTAACACGGACGGGTGAGCAGTTCTTC CASSIDLTRTGEQFF
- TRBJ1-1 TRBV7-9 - TGTGCCAGCAGCTTAGAACAAGGAGGCCCTGAAGCTTTCTTT CASSLEQGGPEAFF